This TCR beta chain was recovered during a study of T cell responses to AZD1222 COVID-19 vaccine. Sequencing used immunoSEQ multiplex PCR; TCRdb keeps in-frame clones, though not all of them. This table holds 100,000 to 140,000 clones, roughly 90% found once. Germline V gene sequence: CDR1 WSHSY, CDR2 SAAADI. This CDR3 is built from 13 residues. The trim removed 8 bases at V and 2 bases at J, leaving 1 base unmatched. This clone was seen a single time. The origin of this receptor is an adult in good health. The sequences come from peripheral blood, collected on day 0 of AZD1222 vaccination. The V gene is TRBV10-2, the J gene TRBJ2-3, with 10 bases matching TRBD2. The CDR3 DNA sequence: TGCGCCAGCGGGACTAGCGCCACAGATACGCAGTATTTT. Translating gives CASGTSATDTQYF.